These 6 T cell receptor beta chains were sequenced from one sample in a study of human T cells and chemical hapten exposure. As to time point: patch test 1, 2 weeks after DPC sensitization. The treatment was: therapeutic diphenylcyclopropenone sensitization with weekly scalp DPC. TCRdb reanalysed the RACE reads using MiXCR and keeps one entry per CDR3 protein. The sample records about 100,000 distinct CDR3 sequences, approximately 9.9% being singletons. Sequenced here: whole blood, sampled in connection with sensitization to the hapten diphenylcyclopropenone (DPC). These receptors originate from a woman between 40 and 55 years old with alopecia areata. Some clones in this sample may be carry-over from other donors' samples.

Concerning this clonotype: A much larger clone lies one base from this, so it may be a read error. V is TRBV7-2 and J is TRBJ1-5, with D perhaps TRBD1 (5 bases). The germline V gene has CDR1 SGHTA and CDR2 FQGNSA. CDR3 size: 15 residues. In DNA, the CDR3 is TGTGCCAGGAGCTTTTTAGGGGCCCGCAATCAGCCCCAGCATTTT. It is translated as CARSFLGARNQPQHF.

This clonotype was observed at least ten times. This sequence joins TRBV27 and TRBJ2-1; no reliable D call. The V gene lost 0 bases and the J gene lost 2 bases, with 5 bases spanning the gap. The CDR3 spans 14 residues. CDR1 and CDR2 (germline): MNHEY, SMNVEV (reference sequence). CDR3 DNA: TGTGCCAGCAGTTTATCTGGGCCCTACAATGAGCAGTTCTTC. Its protein is CASSLSGPYNEQFF.

The sample holds many counts of this clonotype. The chain has TRBV4-3 and TRBJ1-6; D gene unclear. Germline CDR1 and CDR2: LGHNA and YSLEER. The CDR3 is 14 residues long. V gave up 0 bases and J gave up 8 bases, with 8 bases separating them. Here the CDR3 reads CASSQDFADSPLHF. The CDR3 nucleotides read TGCGCCAGCAGCCAAGATTTTGCGGATTCACCCCTCCACTTT.

This clonotype has only a few counts. The chain joins TRBV6-2 or TRBV6-3 to TRBJ2-1; 8 bases line up with TRBD2. The V gene end was trimmed by 5 bases and the J gene end by 15 bases; junction bases not matched to a gene: 6. The germline CDR1 and CDR2 sequences are MNHEY and SVGEGT. The CDR3 covers 11 residues. The CDR3 region is CASSELAETFF. The CDR3 DNA sequence: TGTGCCAGCAGTGAACTAGCGGAAACGTTCTTC.

The sample holds many counts of this clonotype. The rearrangement links TRBV11-2 to TRBJ1-2, with D possibly matching TRBD1 (5 bases). Trimming left V 3 bases short and J 12 bases short, with 14 bases between. Germline CDR1 and CDR2: SGHAT and FQNNGV. This CDR3 has 12 amino acids. The chain's CDR3 is CASSFGQGVNTF. CDR3 DNA: TGTGCCAGCAGCTTTGGGCAGGGAGTCAACACCTTC.

In its sample, this clonotype was seen many times. The rearrangement joins TRBV28 to TRBJ1-5; weak D call: TRBD1 (6 bases). The V gene lost 7 bases and the J gene lost 0 bases, with 19 bases spanning the gap. CDR1 MDHEN and CDR2 SYDVKM come from the germline V gene. The CDR3 length is 17 residues. CDR3 DNA sequence: TGTGCCAGCAACATTGGGGGGCAGGGCTATAGCAATCAGCCCCAGCATTTT. It translates to CASNIGGQGYSNQPQHF.